One and the same sample provided the 19 T cell receptor beta chains below, sequenced in a study of blood T cell repertoires in COVID-19. Sequencing was performed with immunoSEQ multiplex PCR; in TCRdb, only in-frame clones are kept and a portion is missing. Of 200,000 to 250,000 clones listed, about 78% were seen once; the top ten hold less than 6%. Source material: peripheral blood. All receptors come from a woman in her 70s with acute or convalescent COVID-19.

Only a few counts were recorded for this clone. The genes are TRBV24-1 and TRBJ1-5; no reliable D call. The CDR3 has 12 amino acids. Deletions cut 4 bases from V and 6 bases from J, with 6 bases between. Germline CDR1 and CDR2: KGHDR and SFDVKD. The CDR3 DNA follows: TGTGCCACCAGTGAAGGAGGTCAGCCCCAGCATTTT. Its translation: CATSEGGQPQHF.

The chain joins TRBV11-2 to TRBJ1-5; possible D gene TRBD1, 5 bases. Trimming removed 1 base at V and 7 bases at J, with 11 bases between. The CDR3 has 14 residues. Per the germline V gene, CDR1 is SGHAT and CDR2 is FQNNGV. The CDR3, as DNA: TGTGCCAGCAGCTTAGGGGCAGGGAGGCAGCCCCAGCATTTT. Its protein product is CASSLGAGRQPQHF. Based on the CDR3 plus reference TRBV11-2 and TRBJ1-5, the full variable domain is EAGVAQSPRYKIIEKRQSVAFWCNPISGHATLYWYQQILGQGPKLLIQFQNNGVVDDSQLPKDRFSAERLKGVDSTLKIQPAKLEDSAVYLCASSLGAGRQPQHFGDGTRLSIL.

The V and J genes are TRBV9 and TRBJ2-7; perhaps TRBD2 as D (6 bases). Germline V lookup: CDR1 SGDLS, CDR2 YYNGEE. This CDR3 spans 14 amino acids. Trimming removed 0 bases from V and 6 bases from J, with 13 bases in between. In DNA form, the CDR3 reads TGTGCCAGCAGCGTAGGCGGGATGCCCGGCGAGCAGTACTTC. Translation: CASSVGGMPGEQYF.

This CDR3 is CASSDLPGQGNQPQHF. CDR3 sequence (DNA): TGTGCCAGCAGTGACTTACCGGGACAGGGGAATCAGCCCCAGCATTTT. J is TRBJ1-5 and V is TRBV6-1, with TRBD1 matching 10 bases. Germline CDR1 reads MNHNS; CDR2 reads SASEGT. V shed 3 bases and J 4 bases; nucleotides not matched to a gene: 6. This CDR3 is 16 amino acids long.

This clone was detected a few times. The chain combines TRBV10-2 with TRBJ1-1; 7 bases agree with TRBD1. CDR3 size: 14 residues. Germline lookup yields CDR1 WSHSY and CDR2 SAAADI. J was trimmed by 6 bases and V by 6 bases; bases with no gene match: 10. CDR3 sequence: CASRTPGGSPEAFF. The CDR3, as DNA: TGCGCCAGCAGGACGCCAGGGGGGTCGCCTGAAGCTTTCTTT.

Comments on this clone: This specimen includes other DNA sequences encoding the same CDR3. V gene TRBV28 combines with J gene TRBJ1-2; tentative D call: TRBD1 (6 bases). The germline gives CDR1 MDHEN, CDR2 SYDVKM. There are 13 residues in the CDR3. Deletions cut 6 bases from V and 8 bases from J, with 16 bases between. This chain's CDR3 is CASRPTGFQGYTF. CDR3 bases: TGTGCCAGCAGACCCACAGGGTTTCAAGGCTACACCTTC.

This clone came up a few times. The chain is built from TRBV28 and TRBJ2-1, with D possibly TRBD2 on 6 matching bases. Germline V gene lookup returns CDR1 MDHEN and CDR2 SYDVKM. The CDR3 covers 16 residues. Trimming pared 5 bases from V and 10 bases from J, leaving 24 bases between. The CDR3 DNA follows: TGTGCCAGCAGTGCACCGACGGCCAGTAGCGGTTACGAGCAGTTCTTC. Translating it yields CASSAPTASSGYEQFF.

This chain connects TRBV5-4 to TRBJ1-2; a weak D match, TRBD1 (5 bases). There are 15 residues in the CDR3. The V gene lost 0 bases and the J gene lost 6 bases, with 15 bases spanning the gap. Germline CDR1 SGHNT, CDR2 YYREEE (reference sequence). CDR3 DNA sequence: TGTGCCAGCAGCTTGGCCGGTGGGGCTCCAGATGGCTACACCTTC. Its translation: CASSLAGGAPDGYTF.

J is TRBJ1-2 and V is TRBV5-5; possibly TRBD1 for D (6 bases). The V end lost 1 base, the J end lost 4 bases, and 14 bases lay between the germline ends. This CDR3 region has 15 residues. Per the germline V gene, CDR1 is SGHKS and CDR2 is YYEKEE (reference sequence). CDR3 protein: CASSLFGGASYGYTF. The CDR3 nucleotides are TGTGCCAGCAGCTTGTTCGGGGGGGCATCCTATGGCTACACCTTC. Full variable domain (rest looked up from reference TRBV5-5 and TRBJ1-2): DAGVTQSPTHLIKTRGQQVTLRCSPISGHKSVSWYQQVLGQGPQFIFQYYEKEERGRGNFPDRFSARQFPNYSSELNVNALLLGDSALYLCASSLFGGASYGYTFGSGTRLTVV.

The V and J genes are TRBV6-1 and TRBJ1-1; D is possibly TRBD1 (5 bases). Germline V CDR1 and CDR2: MNHNS, SASEGT. The CDR3 loop spans 16 amino acids. Deletions cut 1 base from V and 6 bases from J, with 18 bases between. CDR3 protein: CASSEVGEGSRAEAFF. CDR3 in DNA: TGTGCCAGCAGTGAAGTTGGGGAGGGGTCCCGGGCTGAAGCTTTCTTT.

The rearrangement joins TRBV7-2 to TRBJ2-1, with 13 bases lining up with TRBD2. The CDR3 has 16 amino acids. After removal of 4 bases from V and 6 bases from J, the junction contained 6 bases not matched to a gene. The germline gives CDR1 SGHTA, CDR2 FQGNSA. Here the CDR3 reads CASSSYGLAGVNEQFF. Here the CDR3 DNA reads TGTGCCAGCAGCTCATATGGACTAGCGGGAGTCAATGAGCAGTTCTTC. The whole variable domain, remainder taken from reference TRBV7-2 and TRBJ2-1, is GAGVSQSPSNKVTEKGKDVELRCDPISGHTALYWYRQSLGQGLEFLIYFQGNSAPDKSGLPSDRFSAERTGGSVSTLTIQRTQQEDSAVYLCASSSYGLAGVNEQFFGPGTRLTVL.

In its sample, this clone was seen once. V gene TRBV28 combines with J gene TRBJ2-2; 8 bases align to TRBD1. Germline V gives CDR1 MDHEN, CDR2 SYDVKM. The CDR3 is made up of 13 amino acids. With 6 bases clipped from V and 6 bases from J, the junction kept 3 bases outside the gene matches. CDR3 sequence: CASRLQGAGELFF. DNA of the CDR3: TGTGCCAGCAGGTTACAGGGGGCCGGGGAGCTGTTTTTT.

This clone was picked up a small number of times. The CDR3 spells CASSLRRGSPRINEQFF. The DNA of the CDR3 is TGTGCCAGCAGTTTGCGGCGCGGGAGCCCCCGCATCAATGAGCAGTTCTTC. The J gene is TRBJ2-1, the V gene TRBV6-2 or TRBV6-3, with 7 bases that match TRBD2. V shed 4 bases and J 6 bases; nucleotides not matched to a gene: 15. This CDR3 comprises 17 residues. Germline CDR1 is MNHEY and CDR2 is SVGEGT.

The chain is built from TRBV29-1 and TRBJ1-1, with a possible D match to TRBD1 (6 bases). V lost 6 bases and J 4 bases, leaving 9 bases between the germline ends. The CDR3 is 11 amino acids. Germline loops: CDR1 SQVTM, CDR2 ANQGSEA. This CDR3 is CSVLRGTEAFF. The CDR3 DNA sequence: TGCAGCGTGCTCAGGGGCACTGAAGCTTTCTTT.

The chain carries TRBV5-1 and TRBJ2-1, with 9 bases that match TRBD1. V shed 6 bases and J 7 bases; nucleotides not matched to a gene: 5. This CDR3 spans 13 amino acids. Germline CDR1 SGHRS, CDR2 YFSETQ. The CDR3 DNA follows: TGCGCCAGCACCCAGACAGGGGGTAATGAGCAGTTCTTC. Protein: CASTQTGGNEQFF.

The chain couples TRBV2 to TRBJ1-2; 7 bases are a match to TRBD1. CDR3 length: 16 amino acids. The V gene's germline CDR1 is SNHLY and CDR2 FYNNEI. The J segment lost 3 bases and the V segment lost 3 bases, leaving 10 bases of the junction unmatched. The CDR3 loop is CASSDLGSGGYYGYTF. CDR3 in DNA: TGTGCCAGCAGTGACCTCGGGTCAGGGGGGTACTATGGCTACACCTTC.

This clone was picked up one time. The V and J genes are TRBV6-1 and TRBJ1-1; D gene ambiguous. This CDR3 has 17 residues. CDR1 is MNHNS, CDR2 SASEGT, per germline. Deletions cut 2 bases from V and 6 bases from J, with 22 bases between. The CDR3 DNA follows: TGTGCCAGCAGTGAACCTATGGACTATACAAAACACGCTGAAGCTTTCTTT. Translation: CASSEPMDYTKHAEAFF.

In this sample, this clone turned up once. The chain couples TRBV15 to TRBJ1-3; unclear D gene. The V end was cut by 2 bases, the J end by 4 bases, with 12 bases between. Germline CDR1 reads LNHNV; CDR2 reads YYDKDF (reference sequence). There are 15 residues in the CDR3. The CDR3 loop reads CATSRSTVYGNTIYF. CDR3 DNA: TGTGCCACCAGCAGATCAACAGTGTACGGAAACACCATATATTTT.

The chain uses TRBV3-1 (or the pseudogene TRBV3-2) and TRBJ2-7; TRBD1 aligns across 10 bases. The CDR3 totals 15 residues. J was trimmed by 6 bases and V by 1 base; bases with no gene match: 6. Germline loops: CDR1 LGHDT, CDR2 YNNKEL (reference sequence). The CDR3: CASSQVGQGRIEQYF. The DNA of the CDR3 is TGTGCCAGCAGCCAAGTGGGACAGGGGAGAATCGAGCAGTACTTC.